A selection of T cell receptor beta chains follows, all from one sample in a study of regulatory T cells in long-lasting Graves disease. One entry per CDR3 protein results from TCRdb running MiXCR on the multiplex PCR reads. The sample comprises 400,000 to 500,000 distinct CDR3 sequences, roughly 21% of which are singletons, and around 7% rests with the top ten. Sequenced material: peripheral blood mononuclear cells (PBMCs), taken when the disease was refractory, from a patient treated with antithyroid drugs. The receptors here all came from a female donor with Graves disease. Both conserved end residues are trimmed from each CDR3. Fields, in order: V gene, J gene, D gene, CDR3 protein. D genes are given only for firm matches.

V gene: TRBV6-1; J gene: TRBJ2-5; D gene: TRBD1; CDR3 protein: ASSGTGGETQY
V gene: TRBV20-1; J gene: TRBJ1-1; D gene: .; CDR3 protein: SASSEGDTEAF
V gene: TRBV12-3/TRBV12-4; J gene: TRBJ2-3; D gene: .; CDR3 protein: AIQPQGSVTDTQY
V gene: TRBV2; J gene: TRBJ2-7; D gene: .; CDR3 protein: ASGSDEQY
V gene: TRBV7-8; J gene: TRBJ2-3; D gene: TRBD2; CDR3 protein: ASSPTSGRGDTQY
V gene: TRBV5-1; J gene: TRBJ1-1; D gene: .; CDR3 protein: ASRGQVDTEAF
V gene: TRBV12-3/TRBV12-4; J gene: TRBJ2-1; D gene: .; CDR3 protein: ASSSPRRGRTSYNEQF
V gene: TRBV28; J gene: TRBJ2-7; D gene: .; CDR3 protein: ASSLWAGGSTTDEQY
V gene: TRBV9; J gene: TRBJ2-1; D gene: .; CDR3 protein: ASSQGFGALNEQF
V gene: TRBV29-1; J gene: TRBJ1-5; D gene: TRBD1; CDR3 protein: SVTTGTGANQPQH
V gene: TRBV15; J gene: TRBJ2-5; D gene: .; CDR3 protein: ATLGGGETQY
V gene: TRBV9; J gene: TRBJ1-2; D gene: .; CDR3 protein: ASSVEGGQLSGYT
V gene: TRBV28; J gene: TRBJ1-1; D gene: .; CDR3 protein: ASSLFPGQEAF
V gene: TRBV20-1; J gene: TRBJ2-7; D gene: TRBD2; CDR3 protein: SARGEDERGATYEQY
V gene: TRBV12-3/TRBV12-4; J gene: TRBJ1-2; D gene: .; CDR3 protein: ASSLAGSYGYT
V gene: TRBV20-1; J gene: TRBJ1-4; D gene: .; CDR3 protein: SADVEPLPRGATNEKPF
V gene: TRBV15; J gene: TRBJ2-3; D gene: .; CDR3 protein: ATSRDGGSSTQY
V gene: TRBV5-5; J gene: TRBJ2-5; D gene: TRBD1; CDR3 protein: ASSFQGEWGETQY
V gene: TRBV29-1; J gene: TRBJ2-5; D gene: TRBD2; CDR3 protein: SVELLAGETQY
V gene: TRBV4-2; J gene: TRBJ2-5; D gene: .; CDR3 protein: ASSQDGTAGGGETQY
V gene: TRBV5-6; J gene: TRBJ2-2; D gene: .; CDR3 protein: ASSLDFTGELF
V gene: TRBV7-8; J gene: TRBJ1-4; D gene: TRBD1; CDR3 protein: ASSPTGGATNEKLF
V gene: TRBV6-1; J gene: TRBJ2-6; D gene: .; CDR3 protein: ASSNAGANVLT
V gene: TRBV6-5; J gene: TRBJ1-1; D gene: TRBD1; CDR3 protein: ASSLSGTGAEAF
V gene: TRBV28; J gene: TRBJ2-3; D gene: TRBD2; CDR3 protein: ASSLFTSGRVDTQY
V gene: TRBV28; J gene: TRBJ2-5; D gene: .; CDR3 protein: ASSFLTGETQY
V gene: TRBV5-1; J gene: TRBJ2-7; D gene: TRBD2; CDR3 protein: ASSLVGLAGAPRQSEQY